A selection of T cell receptor beta chains follows, all from one sample in a study of blood T cell repertoires in COVID-19. Some clones are missing from TCRdb's copy, which holds only in-frame ones; the method was immunoSEQ multiplex PCR. This table holds roughly 280,000 clones, approximately 86% found once. Source material: peripheral blood. These receptors originate from a man aged 25-40 years with active or convalescent COVID-19. CDR3s include the opening cysteine and the closing phenylalanine or tryptophan. The D gene is left open where the match is weak. Rows give clone size only sometimes, using once, few, many, or a class for an expanded clone.

d_gene	j_gene	abundance	v_gene	CDR3aa	CDR3nt
NA	TRBJ1-1	NA	TRBV12-5	CASGLPGGLSEAFF	TGTGCTAGTGGTCTCCCAGGCGGACTAAGCGAAGCTTTCTTT
NA	TRBJ2-7	NA	TRBV29-1	CSVSRGYEQYF	TGCAGCGTTTCCAGGGGCTACGAGCAGTACTTC
NA	TRBJ1-4	NA	TRBV7-9	CASSHREMIEKLFF	TGTGCCAGCAGCCACAGGGAGATGATTGAAAAACTGTTTTTT
TRBD1	TRBJ2-1	few	TRBV13	CASSPGQGAYNEQFF	TGTGCCAGCAGCCCCGGACAGGGGGCTTACAATGAGCAGTTCTTC
NA	TRBJ2-1	few	TRBV5-1	CASSVGQNNEQFF	TGCGCCAGCAGCGTGGGACAAAACAATGAGCAGTTCTTC
TRBD1	TRBJ1-2	NA	TRBV19	CASRITGASNYGYTF	TGTGCCAGCCGTATCACAGGGGCGTCTAACTATGGCTACACCTTC
NA	TRBJ2-3	NA	TRBV18	CASSPSGGSTDTQYF	TGTGCCAGCTCACCCTCCGGGGGTAGCACAGATACGCAGTATTTT
TRBD2	TRBJ2-2	NA	TRBV7-4	CASSLGFRTSSRTGELFF	TGTGCCAGCAGCTTAGGGTTCAGGACTAGCAGCCGGACCGGGGAGCTGTTTTTT
NA	TRBJ1-2	NA	TRBV27	CASSGGSTNYGYTF	TGTGCCAGCAGTGGGGGGTCGACAAACTATGGCTACACCTTC
NA	TRBJ1-4	NA	TRBV5-1	CASSLQGNNEKLFF	TGCGCCAGCAGCCTTCAGGGTAATAATGAAAAACTGTTTTTT
NA	TRBJ2-2	NA	TRBV11-1	CASKGRDGGELFF	TGTGCCAGCAAGGGCAGGGATGGCGGGGAGCTGTTTTTT
TRBD2	TRBJ2-1	NA	TRBV9	CASSVVAGVYNEQFF	TGTGCCAGCAGCGTAGTAGCGGGGGTTTACAATGAGCAGTTCTTC
TRBD1	TRBJ1-4	NA	TRBV5-5	CASNRQGNRNEKLFF	TGTGCCAGCAACAGACAGGGGAACAGGAATGAAAAACTGTTTTTT
NA	TRBJ1-1	NA	TRBV10-2	CASRGRRAFF	TGCGCCAGCAGGGGCAGAAGGGCTTTCTTT
NA	TRBJ2-2	once	TRBV20-1	CSASRGFTGELFF	TGCAGTGCTAGTCGCGGTTTCACCGGGGAGCTGTTTTTT
NA	TRBJ1-1	NA	TRBV9	CASSVGWQNTEAFF	TGTGCCAGCAGCGTAGGGTGGCAGAACACTGAAGCTTTCTTT
NA	TRBJ1-1	NA	TRBV7-6	CASSSTSGENTEAFF	TGTGCCAGCAGCTCGACTTCGGGAGAGAACACTGAAGCTTTCTTT
NA	TRBJ2-2	NA	TRBV29-1	CSVVPQGDGELFF	TGCAGCGTTGTCCCACAGGGCGACGGGGAGCTGTTTTTT
TRBD1	TRBJ1-5	NA	TRBV3-1/TRBV3-2	CASSQGAGQGVKPQHF	TGTGCCAGCAGCCAAGGGGCAGGACAGGGGGTAAAACCCCAGCATTTT
NA	TRBJ1-4	once	TRBV6-1	CASSEGTYNEKLFF	TGTGCCAGCAGTGAAGGGACATACAATGAAAAACTGTTTTTT
TRBD1	TRBJ2-7	NA	TRBV6-1	CASSEQGDSYEQYF	TGTGCCAGCAGTGAGCAGGGGGATTCCTACGAGCAGTACTTC
TRBD1	TRBJ1-5	NA	TRBV18	CASSPFSGGGQPQHF	TGTGCCAGCTCACCATTTTCAGGGGGCGGGCAGCCCCAGCATTTT
NA	TRBJ1-2	once	TRBV25-1	CASSDSSRDSGYTF	TGTGCCAGCAGTGATTCAAGCCGGGACTCCGGCTACACCTTC
NA	TRBJ1-1	NA	TRBV7-9	CASSQASGGLGTEAFF	TGTGCCAGCAGCCAGGCTTCGGGGGGGCTAGGCACTGAAGCTTTCTTT
NA	TRBJ1-1	NA	TRBV5-8	CASSHIQGTLETFF	TGTGCCAGCAGCCATATACAGGGAACCTTAGAAACTTTCTTT
NA	TRBJ1-2	once	TRBV6-6	CASSASRGDYGYTF	TGTGCCAGCAGCGCCAGCCGGGGAGACTATGGCTACACCTTC
NA	TRBJ2-3	NA	TRBV28	CASSLEVDTQYF	TGTGCCAGCAGTTTGGAGGTAGATACGCAGTATTTT
NA	TRBJ2-6	NA	TRBV7-9	CASSLRVSGANVLTF	TGTGCCAGCAGCTTGAGGGTTTCTGGGGCCAACGTCCTGACTTTC
TRBD2	TRBJ2-2	NA	TRBV4-1	CASSQDTSGGLAGEPNTGELFF	TGCGCCAGCAGCCAAGATACCAGTGGGGGACTAGCGGGGGAACCGAACACCGGGGAGCTGTTTTTT
TRBD1	TRBJ2-7	NA	TRBV10-3	CAISEGTRTRDSAYEQYF	TGTGCCATCAGTGAGGGCACGCGGACCCGGGACAGTGCCTACGAGCAGTACTTC
NA	TRBJ1-4	NA	TRBV11-2	CASSLAGKLGTNEKLFF	TGTGCCAGCAGCTTAGCAGGGAAGTTGGGCACTAATGAAAAACTGTTTTTT
NA	TRBJ1-1	NA	TRBV7-9	CASSLDRSSEAFF	TGTGCCAGCAGCTTAGATCGGTCGTCTGAAGCTTTCTTT
NA	TRBJ1-1	NA	TRBV2	CASSEFDRLTEAFF	TGTGCCAGCAGTGAATTCGACAGACTCACTGAAGCTTTCTTT
TRBD2	TRBJ2-7	NA	TRBV7-2	CASSSYGTSGGDPYEQYF	TGTGCCAGCAGCTCGTACGGGACTAGCGGGGGGGACCCCTACGAGCAGTACTTC
TRBD1	TRBJ1-1	NA	TRBV30	CAWTGTGGVGTEAFF	TGTGCCTGGACCGGGACAGGGGGCGTTGGGACTGAAGCTTTCTTT